Below are 31 T cell receptor beta chains sequenced from a single sample in a study of blood T cell repertoires in COVID-19. TCRdb's copy holds only in-frame clones and misses some; the assay was immunoSEQ multiplex PCR. The sample yields approximately 28,000 clones, roughly 71% seen once. Sequenced input: peripheral blood. All receptors come from a man older than 75 with active or convalescent COVID-19.

V usage is TRBV20-1 and J usage is TRBJ2-3, with D unclear. This CDR3 contains 11 residues. CDR1 DFQATT and CDR2 SNEGSKA come from the germline V gene (reference sequence). Trimming removed 5 bases from V and 4 bases from J, with 7 bases in between. The DNA for the CDR3 is TGCAGTGCTGAGACTGCAGATACGCAGTATTTT. Its protein product is CSAETADTQYF.

The chain combines TRBV12-3 or TRBV12-4 with TRBJ1-2; perhaps TRBD1 as D (5 bases). The CDR3 runs to 13 residues. The V gene lost 3 bases and the J gene lost 8 bases, with 13 bases spanning the gap. The CDR3 spells CASSFAQARGYTF. The CDR3 DNA is TGTGCCAGCAGTTTCGCACAGGCGAGGGGCTACACCTTC.

This chain connects TRBV11-3 to TRBJ2-2, with TRBD2 matching over 14 bases. V lost 5 bases and J lost 7; bases outside the gene matches: 9. Per germline, CDR1 SGHNT and CDR2 YENEEA. The CDR3 covers 17 residues. The CDR3 loop is CASSPSTSGGAGGELFF. For the CDR3, the DNA is TGTGCCAGCAGCCCCTCGACTAGCGGGGGGGCCGGCGGGGAGCTGTTTTTT.

J is TRBJ2-7 and V is TRBV11-3; possibly TRBD1 for D (6 bases). The CDR3 has 12 residues. CDR1 and CDR2 from the germline V gene are SGHNT and YENEEA. Deletions cut 5 bases from V and 9 bases from J, with 14 bases between. The CDR3 region has the DNA TGTGCCAGCAGCCACAGGGTCGGGCGGCAGTACTTC. This encodes CASSHRVGRQYF.

In its sample, this clone was seen a few times. V and J are TRBV6-2 or TRBV6-3 and TRBJ1-1; no definite D call. V was shortened by 0 bases and J by 5 bases, with 7 bases between the two germline ends. Germline V lookup: CDR1 MNHEY, CDR2 SVGEGT. CDR3 size: 13 residues. The CDR3 loop reads CASSYSRGTEAFF. The CDR3 DNA reads as TGTGCCAGCAGTTACTCGAGAGGGACTGAAGCTTTCTTT.

The chain recombines TRBV7-8 with TRBJ1-1; D call uncertain. The CDR3 is 15 residues long. Germline CDR1 SGHVS, CDR2 FQNEAQ. V was shortened by 1 base and J by 0 bases, with 9 bases between the two germline ends. The CDR3 loop reads CASSLVGGLNTEAFF. CDR3 nucleotide sequence: TGTGCCAGCAGCTTAGTCGGAGGCCTGAACACTGAAGCTTTCTTT.

This clone has just one count. This chain connects TRBV6-2 or TRBV6-3 to TRBJ2-7, with 9 bases matching TRBD2. CDR3 length: 15 amino acids. The trim removed 2 bases at V and 2 bases at J, leaving 4 bases unmatched. Germline CDR1 and CDR2: MNHEY and SVGEGT. The CDR3, as DNA: TGTGCCAGCAGTTACACTAGCGGGTGGGCCTACGAGCAGTACTTC. This sequence encodes CASSYTSGWAYEQYF.

This chain connects TRBV28 to TRBJ2-5; D unclear. CDR1 is MDHEN and CDR2 is SYDVKM in the germline V gene. This CDR3 is 11 amino acids long. With 6 bases removed from V and 5 bases from J, the gap between germline ends came to 7 bases. For the CDR3, the DNA is TGTGCCAGCAGCATACGGGAGACCCAGTACTTC. As protein: CASSIRETQYF.

The rearrangement links TRBV7-2 to TRBJ2-7, with a possible D match to TRBD2 (6 bases). Germline assignment: CDR1 SGHTA and CDR2 FQGNSA. V was cut by 1 base and J by 6 bases, with 10 bases left in between. This CDR3 is built from 13 residues. The CDR3 here is CASSLGLTSEQYF. In DNA, the CDR3 is TGTGCCAGCAGCTTAGGCCTGACTAGCGAGCAGTACTTC.

This clone was seen a handful of times. The chain recombines TRBV7-9 with TRBJ1-3, with 11 nucleotides matching TRBD1. Germline V gene sequence: CDR1 SEHNR, CDR2 FQNEAQ (reference sequence). The CDR3 sequence is 17 residues long. Unmatched junction bases numbered 5, after V lost 2 bases and J lost 2 bases. The CDR3 spells CASSLLLGQGAGNTIYF. CDR3 nucleotides: TGTGCCAGCAGCTTATTATTGGGACAGGGGGCTGGAAACACCATATATTTT.

The chain recombines TRBV19 with TRBJ2-2; 7 bases are a match to TRBD1. Germline values: CDR1 LNHDA, CDR2 SQIVND (reference sequence). The ends lost 4 bases at V and 7 bases at J; junction bases unmatched: 6. This CDR3 is 14 amino acids long. Here the CDR3 DNA reads TGTGCCAGTAGTACAGACAGGGCCGGCGGGGAGCTGTTTTTT. This encodes CASSTDRAGGELFF.

The rearrangement links TRBV7-6 to TRBJ2-3; 9 positions match TRBD2. The germline V gene has CDR1 SGHVS and CDR2 FNYEAQ. Trimming cost V 4 bases and J 0 bases; bases outside gene matches: 5. The CDR3 consists of 16 residues. In DNA form, the CDR3 reads TGTGCCAGCAGCTCCGTAGCGGGAGTAAGCACAGATACGCAGTATTTT. Translated: CASSSVAGVSTDTQYF.

V and J are TRBV12-3 or TRBV12-4 and TRBJ1-2, with a possible D match to TRBD1 (6 bases). V gave up 7 bases and J gave up 3 bases, with 9 bases separating them. This CDR3 region has 12 residues. The CDR3 protein is CASTNRDYGYTF. The CDR3, as DNA: TGTGCCAGCACCAACAGGGACTATGGCTACACCTTC.

V gene TRBV6-5 combines with J gene TRBJ2-1; D is possibly TRBD2 (6 bases). The CDR3 is 15 residues long. V was shortened by 7 bases and J by 4 bases, with 17 bases between the two germline ends. Per the germline V gene, CDR1 is MNHEY and CDR2 is SVGAGI. CDR3 in amino acids: CASILGGAGYNEQFF. The CDR3 bases are TGTGCCAGCATACTTGGGGGTGCGGGGTACAATGAGCAGTTCTTC.

V gene TRBV5-5 combines with J gene TRBJ1-1; D uncertain. The CDR3 is made up of 10 amino acids. Germline CDR1 reads SGHKS; CDR2 reads YYEKEE (reference sequence). Deletions cut 2 bases from V and 7 bases from J, with 3 bases between. The CDR3, as DNA: TGTGCCAGCAGCTTTCTTGAAGCTTTCTTT. Protein product: CASSFLEAFF.

The chain carries TRBV28 and TRBJ1-2, with D perhaps TRBD1 (5 bases). CDR3 length: 18 amino acids. The germline V gene has CDR1 MDHEN and CDR2 SYDVKM. V was shortened by 10 bases and J by 1 base, with 28 bases between the two germline ends. In nucleotides, the CDR3 is TGTGCCATCTCGGGATCGGGGGGAAATTTGCTAGTTAACTATGGCTACACCTTC. It specifies CAISGSGGNLLVNYGYTF.

This clone came up a few times. The chain employs TRBV6-6 and TRBJ2-7, with TRBD2 matching 14 bases. The CDR3 has 15 residues. V gave up 2 bases and J gave up 4 bases; unmatched junction bases: 1. Germline lookup yields CDR1 MNHNY and CDR2 SVGAGI (reference sequence). The CDR3, as DNA: TGTGCCAGCAGTTACGGGACTAGCGGGGGATACGAGCAGTACTTC. It specifies CASSYGTSGGYEQYF.

This clone was found a few times. The chain has TRBV20-1 and TRBJ1-2; no definite D call. V lost 0 bases and J 8 bases, leaving 7 bases between the germline ends. Germline V gives CDR1 DFQATT, CDR2 SNEGSKA (reference sequence). The CDR3 runs 11 residues. Written as DNA, the CDR3 is TGCAGTGCTAGAGATCAACGGGGCTACACCTTC. It translates to CSARDQRGYTF.

V and J are TRBV29-1 and TRBJ1-5; D ambiguous. The CDR3 totals 11 residues. The germline gives CDR1 SQVTM, CDR2 ANQGSEA. Trimming removed 7 bases at V and 5 bases at J, with 9 bases between. Here the CDR3 DNA reads TGCAGCGCCAGGCCAGATCAGCCCCAGCATTTT. It is translated as CSARPDQPQHF.

The chain has TRBV24-1 and TRBJ2-3; 15 bases are a match to TRBD2. J gave up 5 bases and V 4 bases, and 6 bases lay outside the gene matches. This CDR3 spans 17 amino acids. Germline CDR1 and CDR2: KGHDR and SFDVKD. Here the CDR3 reads CATSDPGTSGRRDTQYF. The CDR3 coding sequence is TGTGCCACCAGTGACCCTGGGACTAGCGGGAGGCGAGATACGCAGTATTTT.

J is TRBJ1-2 and V is TRBV4-1, with no clear D. CDR1 is MGHRA and CDR2 is YSYEKL in the germline V gene. The CDR3 contains 14 residues. Trimming cost V 3 bases and J 2 bases, with 10 bases left between them. The CDR3 coding sequence is TGCGCCAGCAGCCAGGAAGGGAGGAACTATGGCTACACCTTC. This encodes CASSQEGRNYGYTF.

The rearrangement uses TRBV5-1 and TRBJ2-7, with 7 bases identical to TRBD1. CDR3 length equals 14 residues. Per germline, CDR1 SGHRS and CDR2 YFSETQ. V was clipped by 4 bases and J by 0 bases; unmatched bases: 4. CDR3 sequence: CASSIGTASYEQYF. CDR3 bases: TGCGCCAGCAGCATCGGGACAGCCTCCTACGAGCAGTACTTC. Using reference TRBV5-1 and TRBJ2-7 for the parts outside the CDR3, the full variable domain is KAGVTQTPRYLIKTRGQQVTLSCSPISGHRSVSWYQQTPGQGLQFLFEYFSETQRNKGNFPGRFSGRQFSNSRSEMNVSTLELGDSALYLCASSIGTASYEQYFGPGTRLTVT.

The V gene is TRBV21-1, the J gene TRBJ2-1; the tabulated D call, TRBD1, remains unverified against the DNA. TRBV21-1 is described as a pseudogene. The CDR3 contains 17 residues. CDR3 DNA sequence: TGTGCCAGCAGCAAAGCAAAGGGGTACCTATCCTACAATGAGCAGTTCTTC. Its protein is CASSKAKGYLSYNEQFF.

The gene calls are TRBV7-8 and TRBJ2-5; TRBD2 aligns across 14 bases. In germline, CDR1 is SGHVS, CDR2 FQNEAQ. The CDR3 has 18 amino acids. V shed 3 bases, J shed 7 bases, and the junction held 13 bases outside the gene matches. Written as DNA, the CDR3 is TGTGCCAGCAGCTTGGAGTGGACTAGCGGGAGGACTGTGGGGACCCAGTACTTC. Translation: CASSLEWTSGRTVGTQYF.

This chain links TRBV7-7 with TRBJ2-5; the match to TRBD2 covers 13 bases. CDR3 length: 15 residues. Germline CDR1 reads SSHAT; CDR2 reads FNYEAQ (reference sequence). After removal of 4 bases from V and 4 bases from J, the junction contained 3 bases not matched to a gene. CDR3 nucleotide sequence: TGTGCCAGCAGCTCACTAGCGGGGGGGCCAGAGACCCAGTACTTC. Amino acids: CASSSLAGGPETQYF. The whole variable domain, remainder taken from reference TRBV7-7 and TRBJ2-5, is GAGVSQSPRYKVTKRGQDVTLRCDPISSHATLYWYQQALGQGPEFLTYFNYEAQPDKSGLPSDRFSAERPEGSISTLTIQRTEQRDSAMYRCASSSLAGGPETQYFGPGTRLLVL.

The chain has TRBV7-2 and TRBJ1-1; D is ambiguous. The CDR3 consists of 13 residues. Germline V CDR1 and CDR2: SGHTA, FQGNSA. The germline V and J ends were trimmed by 2 bases and 5 bases, with 9 bases remaining between them. The CDR3 loop is CASSLTSKTEAFF. The DNA for the CDR3 is TGTGCCAGCAGCTTAACATCGAAGACTGAAGCTTTCTTT.

V usage is TRBV28 and J usage is TRBJ2-7; 8 bases line up with TRBD2. V dropped 6 bases and J dropped 2; count of bases not matched to a gene: 9. The CDR3 length is 15 residues. CDR1 is MDHEN and CDR2 is SYDVKM in the germline V gene. CDR3 loop: CASRPSGRAAYEQYF. DNA for the CDR3: TGTGCCAGCAGACCCTCCGGGAGGGCCGCCTACGAGCAGTACTTC.

The rearrangement links TRBV2 to TRBJ2-1, with TRBD1 matching over 7 bases. CDR1 is SNHLY, CDR2 FYNNEI, per germline. This CDR3 has 17 amino acids. The V gene end was trimmed by 5 bases and the J gene end by 4 bases; junction bases not matched to a gene: 14. The CDR3 sequence: CASSRDSPQAPYNEQFF. The CDR3 DNA sequence: TGTGCCAGCAGTAGGGACAGCCCTCAAGCCCCATACAATGAGCAGTTCTTC.

The chain combines TRBV5-1 with TRBJ1-6; D perhaps matches TRBD1 (5 bases). The CDR3 has 16 residues. Trimming took 4 bases from V and 0 from J, leaving 11 bases between them. Germline V gene sequence: CDR1 SGHRS, CDR2 YFSETQ. The chain's CDR3 is CASSPGGGSYNSPLHF. CDR3 DNA sequence: TGCGCCAGCAGCCCGGGGGGGGGCTCCTATAATTCACCCCTCCACTTT.

The rearrangement joins TRBV7-2 to TRBJ2-7, with 10 bases aligning to TRBD1. The germline CDR1 and CDR2 sequences are SGHTA and FQGNSA. The CDR3 is 15 residues long. The V gene end was trimmed by 4 bases and the J gene end by 4 bases; junction bases not matched to a gene: 7. CDR3 sequence reads: CASSSRQGAVYEQYF. Written as DNA, the CDR3 is TGTGCCAGCAGCTCGAGACAGGGGGCAGTTTACGAGCAGTACTTC.

This clone was found a few times. The chain employs TRBV3-1 (or the pseudogene TRBV3-2) and TRBJ1-2, with TRBD1 identical over 8 bases. Looked up from germline, CDR1 is LGHDT and CDR2 is YNNKEL (reference sequence). The CDR3 runs to 15 residues. The V gene end was trimmed by 4 bases and the J gene end by 7 bases; junction bases not matched to a gene: 11. The CDR3, as DNA: TGTGCCAGCAGCCTTTTAACAGGGGGTGAGGGTGGCTACACCTTC. This sequence encodes CASSLLTGGEGGYTF.